The clone carrying this TCR beta chain was detected a few times. Its cognate antigen is unknown. Some clones are missing from TCRdb's copy, which holds only in-frame ones; the method was immunoSEQ multiplex PCR. This sample has some 34,000 clones; roughly 86% occur once, and the top ten carry 1.5%. This specimen comes from a study of vaccination effects on CD4 cells after COVID-19. Points from the study as a whole: There were few convalescent patients in the study and no early post-infection timepoints.

Germline V gives CDR1 SGHTA, CDR2 FQGTGA. This CDR3 spans 15 amino acids. J lost 5 bases, V lost 1 base, and 7 bases had no gene match. ViraFEST expansion of antigen-specific CD4+ T cells with viral peptide pools preceded sequencing. Isolation of CD4+ T cells took place after nine to ten days of culture. Each participant was administered two doses of either the BNT162b2 or the mRNA-1273 vaccine. None of the vaccinated had previously contracted SARS-CoV-2, and their nucleocapsid antibodies tested negative. The TCR sequence derives from a human donor who received a COVID-19 vaccine. Some clones in this sample may be carry-over from other donors' samples. The sequencing used CD4+ T cells from PBMCs cultured with HCoV-NL63 spike peptides, collected after COVID-19 vaccination. The chain combines TRBV7-3 with TRBJ2-5; 7 nucleotides agree with TRBD1. The CDR3 region is CASSLNKGAGETQYF. In nucleotides, the CDR3 is TGTGCCAGCAGCTTAAACAAGGGGGCAGGGGAGACCCAGTACTTC.